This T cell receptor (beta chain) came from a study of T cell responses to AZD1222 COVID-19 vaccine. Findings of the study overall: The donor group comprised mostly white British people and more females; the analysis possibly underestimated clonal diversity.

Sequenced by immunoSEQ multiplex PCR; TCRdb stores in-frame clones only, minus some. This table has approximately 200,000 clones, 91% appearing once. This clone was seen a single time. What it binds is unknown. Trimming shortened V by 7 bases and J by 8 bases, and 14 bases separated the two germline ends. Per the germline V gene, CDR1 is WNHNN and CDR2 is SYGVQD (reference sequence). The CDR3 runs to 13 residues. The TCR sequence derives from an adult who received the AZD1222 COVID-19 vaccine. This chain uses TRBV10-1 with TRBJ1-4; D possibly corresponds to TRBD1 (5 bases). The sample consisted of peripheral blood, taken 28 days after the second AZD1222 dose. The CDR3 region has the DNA TGCGCCAGCAAGAGGGGACGGGCCGAAAAACTGTTTTTT. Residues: CASKRGRAEKLFF.